The 8 T cell receptor beta chains below were found in one sample sequenced in a study of shared clonotypes between healthy human individuals. Using immunoSEQ multiplex PCR, the repertoire was profiled, and TCRdb retains in-frame clones only, with some absent. The sample carries 2.3 million or so clones, 90% to 95% recorded once. The sample consisted of naive CD4+ T cells from PBMCs. As for subset: CD45RA+ positively selected. The receptors were sampled from a man between 18 and 29 years old in good health. Some clones in this sample may be carry-over from other donors' samples.

This clone was seen just once. The chain is built from TRBV7-3 and TRBJ1-2; 11 bases map to TRBD1. The V gene's germline CDR1 is SGHTA and CDR2 FQGTGA. This CDR3 spans 15 amino acids. V lost 5 bases to trimming and J lost 5 bases; unmatched junction nucleotides: 7. The CDR3 here is CASSPQGQGEYGYTF. Written as DNA, the CDR3 is TGTGCCAGCAGCCCCCAGGGACAGGGGGAATATGGCTACACCTTC.

The chain uses TRBV10-3 and TRBJ2-7; TRBD2 matches 8 bases. The CDR3 has 15 amino acids. The V gene's germline CDR1 is ENHRY and CDR2 SYGVKD. With V trimmed by 6 bases and J by 0 bases, 7 bases remained unmatched. The CDR3: CAIRKAGAASYEQYF. CDR3 DNA: TGTGCCATCAGGAAAGCGGGAGCGGCCTCCTACGAGCAGTACTTC.

This clone came up once. The chain uses TRBV12-5 and TRBJ2-1, with 16 bases that match TRBD2. This CDR3 contains 17 residues. V trimming: 6 bases; J trimming: 4 bases; junction bases outside the gene matches: 6. CDR1 and CDR2 from the germline V gene are LGHNT and FRNRAP. CDR3 coding DNA: TGTGCTAGTGGCCCGGGACTAGCGGGAGGGGGATACAATGAGCAGTTCTTC. Protein: CASGPGLAGGGYNEQFF.

The chain combines TRBV6-5 with TRBJ2-7; D is unresolved. CDR1 and CDR2 (germline): MNHEY, SVGAGI. The CDR3 contains 13 residues. Trimming removed 2 bases at V and 3 bases at J, with 8 bases between. CDR3 sequence reads: CASSYNHGYEQYF. CDR3 DNA: TGTGCCAGCAGTTACAACCATGGCTACGAGCAGTACTTC.

The chain employs TRBV28 and TRBJ2-5, with D uncertain. The length of the CDR3 is 14 residues. The germline gives CDR1 MDHEN, CDR2 SYDVKM. The V end lost 3 bases, the J end lost 3 bases, and 11 bases lay between the germline ends. Written as DNA, the CDR3 is TGTGCCAGCAGTTTTGGGGTCTTGAAAGAGACCCAGTACTTC. This sequence encodes CASSFGVLKETQYF.

This chain uses TRBV5-6 with TRBJ2-5, with 9 bases matching TRBD1. The junction had 10 bases not matched to a gene; V was cut back by 4 bases and J by 3 bases. The CDR3 sequence is 16 residues long. Germline V gene data show CDR1 as SGHDT and CDR2 as YYEEEE. The CDR3 is CASSPMGTGPEETQYF. CDR3 DNA: TGTGCCAGCAGCCCTATGGGGACAGGGCCTGAAGAGACCCAGTACTTC.

CDR3 in amino acids: CASKSGDRGYEQYF. The CDR3 DNA follows: TGTGCCAGTAAAAGTGGGGACAGGGGATACGAGCAGTACTTC. This chain connects TRBV6-1 to TRBJ2-7, with 10 bases matching TRBD1. The CDR3 covers 14 residues. V was pared by 9 bases and J by 4 bases, with 9 bases of the junction left unmatched. Germline CDR1 and CDR2: MNHNS and SASEGT.

The CDR3 loop reads CASSRAPPGQGAHGYTF. CDR3 DNA sequence: TGTGCCAGCAGCCGAGCACCCCCGGGACAGGGGGCCCATGGCTACACCTTC. The chain links TRBV5-8 to TRBJ1-2, with 12 bases aligning to TRBD1. Losses at the gene ends were 4 bases for V and 6 bases for J; bases not matched to a gene: 13. CDR1 and CDR2 (germline): SGHTS, YDEGEE. CDR3 length equals 17 residues.